Below, 31 T cell receptor beta chains from the same sample are listed, as sequenced in a study of T cells after yellow fever vaccination. A single record per CDR3 protein comes from TCRdb applying MiXCR to the 5' RACE reads. Among about 360,000 distinct CDR3 sequences listed, 6.2% were seen once. Sequenced here: PBMCs, sampled 5 days after the yellow fever booster vaccination. These receptors all come from a man between 25 and 39 years old who received the YFV17D yellow fever vaccine.

This clonotype appeared a few times. One end of the junction is discordant with germline, which a read error may explain. V gene TRBV3-1 combines with J gene TRBJ2-3, with TRBD2 matching over 12 bases. Germline V gene data show CDR1 as LGHDT and CDR2 as YNNKEL (reference sequence). This CDR3 is built from 18 residues. The CDR3: CATSQDLGLAGISDTQYF. The CDR3 bases are TGTGCCACCAGCCAAGATCTTGGACTAGCGGGAATATCAGATACGCAGTATTTT.

J is TRBJ1-6 and V is TRBV10-3; D uncertain. CDR3 length: 15 amino acids. V lost 2 bases and J 7 bases, leaving 12 bases between the germline ends. Germline CDR1 and CDR2: ENHRY and SYGVKD. DNA of the CDR3: TGTGCCATCAGTGAGAGCGGGGTAAAGAATTCACCCCTCCACTTT. Translation: CAISESGVKNSPLHF.

In its sample, this clonotype was seen a few times. The chain employs TRBV2 and TRBJ2-1; 8 positions agree with TRBD2. J was trimmed by 5 bases and V by 7 bases; bases with no gene match: 13. The germline V gene has CDR1 SNHLY and CDR2 FYNNEI. The CDR3 is 16 residues long. The CDR3 loop reads CASIPNSGSLHNEQFF. DNA of the CDR3: TGTGCCAGCATACCCAACAGCGGGAGTCTCCACAATGAGCAGTTCTTC.

This clonotype appeared a few times. The rearrangement links TRBV4-3 to TRBJ2-3, with 9 bases fitting TRBD1. V shed 3 bases and J 3 bases; nucleotides not matched to a gene: 4. CDR3 length: 15 amino acids. CDR1 is LGHNA, CDR2 YSLEER, per germline. This CDR3 is CASSHGDRVTDTQYF. In DNA, the CDR3 is TGCGCCAGCAGCCATGGGGACAGGGTTACAGATACGCAGTATTTT.

The chain links TRBV2 to TRBJ2-6; 7 bases map to TRBD2. Germline trimming cut 8 bases from V and 0 bases from J; bases unmatched to any gene: 7. This CDR3 is 16 amino acids long. Germline CDR1 reads SNHLY; CDR2 reads FYNNEI. DNA for the CDR3: TGTGCCAGCGGACTAGTCCTGTTCTCTGGGGCCAACGTCCTGACTTTC. This translates into CASGLVLFSGANVLTF.

This clonotype came up many times. V is TRBV20-1 and J is TRBJ2-1, with TRBD2 matching over 8 bases. This CDR3 spans 15 amino acids. Losses at the gene ends were 3 bases for V and 8 bases for J; bases not matched to a gene: 12. Germline CDR1 is DFQATT and CDR2 is SNEGSKA (reference sequence). CDR3 DNA: TGCAGTGCTAGGAGGGAGCGGGAGACGGGACATGAGCAGTTCTTC. It is translated as CSARRERETGHEQFF.

The chain recombines TRBV6-5 with TRBJ2-5; D unresolved. The CDR3 totals 15 residues. Trimming shortened V by 2 bases and J by 2 bases, and 12 bases separated the two germline ends. Germline CDR1 reads MNHEY; CDR2 reads SVGAGI. CDR3 nucleotide sequence: TGTGCCAGCAGTTACCTTTGGGCGGAGCAAGAGACCCAGTACTTC. Translating it yields CASSYLWAEQETQYF.

This clonotype was recorded a few times. The rearrangement joins TRBV12-3 or TRBV12-4 to TRBJ2-2, with 8 bases matching TRBD2. V was clipped by 3 bases and J by 0 bases; unmatched bases: 3. This CDR3 has 16 residues. CDR3 region: CASSFGGVANTGELFF. The CDR3 DNA is TGTGCCAGCAGTTTCGGGGGGGTCGCGAACACCGGGGAGCTGTTTTTT.

This clonotype was picked up a small number of times. The J gene is TRBJ1-3, the V gene TRBV5-1; a weak D match, TRBD1 (5 bases). This CDR3 spans 13 amino acids. CDR1 is SGHRS and CDR2 is YFSETQ in the germline V gene. V was trimmed by 7 bases and J by 0 bases, leaving 8 bases between them. The CDR3 protein is CASAQASGNTIYF. The CDR3 coding sequence is TGCGCCAGCGCACAGGCCTCTGGAAACACCATATATTTT.

This clonotype was observed a few times. The V call is TRBV4-3, the J call TRBJ2-5; the match to TRBD2 covers 7 bases. The J segment lost 4 bases and the V segment lost 4 bases, leaving 15 bases of the junction unmatched. Germline assignment: CDR1 LGHNA and CDR2 YSLEER. The CDR3 covers 17 residues. CDR3 coding DNA: TGCGCCAGCAGCCCTGGGAGGGGAGACCAAGTTCGAGAGACCCAGTACTTC. This encodes CASSPGRGDQVRETQYF.

This clonotype was observed at least ten times. V usage is TRBV5-1 and J usage is TRBJ1-3; 7 bases agree with TRBD1. Per germline, CDR1 SGHRS and CDR2 YFSETQ. Trimming at V came to 5 bases and at J to 0 bases, leaving 8 bases not matched to a gene. CDR3 length equals 16 residues. This chain's CDR3 is CASSLDRISSGNTIYF. CDR3 sequence (DNA): TGCGCCAGCAGTCTGGACAGGATCAGCTCTGGAAACACCATATATTTT.

This clonotype was detected ten times or more. This chain joins TRBV6-2 or TRBV6-3 and TRBJ2-5; perhaps TRBD1 as D (5 bases). Trimming left V 0 bases short and J 4 bases short, with 12 bases between. This CDR3 contains 15 residues. Germline V gene data show CDR1 as MNHEY and CDR2 as SVGEGT. CDR3 region: CASSYSRVKGETQYF. Here the CDR3 DNA reads TGTGCCAGCAGTTACTCCAGGGTGAAAGGAGAGACCCAGTACTTC.

The chain has TRBV20-1 and TRBJ2-3; 9 nucleotides agree with TRBD2. Germline CDR1 is DFQATT and CDR2 is SNEGSKA (reference sequence). V lost 6 bases and J lost 4; bases outside the gene matches: 11. The CDR3 loop spans 15 amino acids. The CDR3 DNA reads as TGCAGTGCCCGGGGTCTGCGGGAGGGCGCAGATACGCAGTATTTT. It codes for CSARGLREGADTQYF.

V and J are TRBV6-1 and TRBJ1-1, with 7 bases identical to TRBD1. V gave up 6 bases and J gave up 8 bases; unmatched junction bases: 3. This CDR3 has 11 residues. In germline, CDR1 is MNHNS, CDR2 SASEGT. The CDR3 DNA follows: TGTGCCAGCAGAGAACAGGGGGAAGCTTTCTTT. As protein: CASREQGEAFF.

This clonotype appeared many times. This chain joins TRBV28 and TRBJ2-1; the match to TRBD2 covers 7 bases. The germline CDR1 and CDR2 sequences are MDHEN and SYDVKM. With 3 bases clipped from V and 9 bases from J, the junction kept 8 bases outside the gene matches. CDR3 length: 14 amino acids. CDR3 in amino acids: CASSLRDYRGEQFF. As DNA, the CDR3 is TGTGCCAGCAGTTTGCGGGACTATCGGGGTGAGCAGTTCTTC.

This clonotype has a handful of counts. This chain uses TRBV7-4 with TRBJ2-7; no definite D call. This CDR3 is 13 amino acids long. The germline CDR1 and CDR2 sequences are SGHVT and SQSDAQ. Trimming pared 2 bases from V and 6 bases from J, leaving 11 bases between. CDR3 protein: CASSLCLGSEQYF. CDR3 nucleotides: TGTGCCAGCAGCTTATGCTTGGGAAGCGAGCAGTACTTC.

This clonotype was seen many times. The chain employs TRBV7-2 and TRBJ2-1, with 9 bases that match TRBD2. This CDR3 region has 14 residues. With V trimmed by 8 bases and J by 10 bases, 12 bases remained unmatched. Germline-derived CDR1 and CDR2 are SGHTA and FQGNSA. CDR3 coding DNA: TGTGCCAGCGTTGGCGGGAGGGGGGGCAGAGAGCAGTTCTTC. It is translated as CASVGGRGGREQFF.

Many counts were recorded for this clonotype. V usage is TRBV7-2 and J usage is TRBJ2-7; possibly TRBD1 for D (6 bases). V shed 6 bases and J shed 3 bases, with 18 bases lying between them. The CDR3 sequence is 15 residues long. CDR1 SGHTA and CDR2 FQGNSA come from the germline V gene. The CDR3 loop is CASSLQPADSYEQYF. CDR3 DNA: TGTGCCAGCAGTCTCCAACCAGCGGACAGCTACGAGCAGTACTTC.

This clonotype was observed a handful of times. The J gene is TRBJ2-1, the V gene TRBV11-2; 8 bases map to TRBD2. The V gene's germline CDR1 is SGHAT and CDR2 FQNNGV. There are 15 residues in the CDR3. Trimming cost V 3 bases and J 4 bases; bases outside gene matches: 5. The CDR3 here is CASSFLAGLYNEQFF. The CDR3 coding sequence is TGTGCCAGCAGCTTCTTAGCGGGGTTATACAATGAGCAGTTCTTC. The full variable domain, completed using reference TRBV11-2 and TRBJ2-1, is EAGVAQSPRYKIIEKRQSVAFWCNPISGHATLYWYQQILGQGPKLLIQFQNNGVVDDSQLPKDRFSAERLKGVDSTLKIQPAKLEDSAVYLCASSFLAGLYNEQFFGPGTRLTVL.

This clonotype was found a few times. CDR3 DNA: TGTGCCAGCAGCCGAGGGCACACTAGTGGAAATGAGCAGTTCTTC. Protein sequence: CASSRGHTSGNEQFF. This chain uses TRBV3-1 with TRBJ2-1, with a weak D call TRBD2 (5 bases). This CDR3 region has 15 residues. Between the trimmed V and J ends, which lost 4 bases and 7 bases, there was a span of 17 bases. Germline V gene data show CDR1 as LGHDT and CDR2 as YNNKEL (reference sequence).

This clonotype was seen a handful of times. Since a much larger clone is just one base distant, this may be a read error. This chain joins TRBV20-1 and TRBJ2-1, with TRBD2 matching over 12 bases. The CDR3 is made up of 16 amino acids. Looked up from germline, CDR1 is DFQATT and CDR2 is SNEGSKA (reference sequence). The CDR3 DNA sequence: TGCTGTGCTAGCCTGCTAGCGGGAGGGCCGGTACATGAGCAGTTCTTC. This encodes CCASLLAGGPVHEQFF.

This clonotype was seen a few times. The chain recombines TRBV5-1 with TRBJ2-1, with a tentative D call TRBD2 (5 bases). This CDR3 is 14 amino acids long. The V gene lost 4 bases and the J gene lost 0 bases, with 8 bases spanning the gap. Germline V gene lookup returns CDR1 SGHRS and CDR2 YFSETQ. The CDR3 region is CASSEGDSYNEQFF. The CDR3 bases are TGCGCCAGCAGCGAGGGAGACTCCTACAATGAGCAGTTCTTC.

This clonotype was seen repeatedly, ten times or more. The V call is TRBV11-2, the J call TRBJ1-4; unclear D gene. The V end was cut by 4 bases, the J end by 8 bases, with 8 bases between. This CDR3 has 12 residues. CDR1 and CDR2 (germline): SGHAT, FQNNGV. The CDR3 nucleotides read TGTGCCAGCAGCTCCCTTGGCGAAAAACTGTTTTTT. Translating gives CASSSLGEKLFF.

This clonotype has at least ten counts. J is TRBJ2-2 and V is TRBV7-9; D is perhaps TRBD1 or TRBD2 (5 bases each). This CDR3 is 16 amino acids long. CDR1 SEHNR and CDR2 FQNEAQ come from the germline V gene (reference sequence). V was shortened by 2 bases and J by 0 bases, with 10 bases between the two germline ends. DNA of the CDR3: TGTGCCAGCAGCTTAAGGGACCTATCGAACACCGGGGAGCTGTTTTTT. Its protein is CASSLRDLSNTGELFF.

Comments on this clonotype: A read error may account for a junction end that differs from germline. This chain links TRBV20-1 with TRBJ2-5, with 13 bases fitting TRBD2. Germline V gives CDR1 DFQATT, CDR2 SNEGSKA (reference sequence). This CDR3 comprises 16 residues. CDR3 DNA: TGCTGTGCTAGGGGGACTAGCGGGAACATACAAGAGACCCAGTACTTC. Its translation is CCARGTSGNIQETQYF.

This sequence joins TRBV28 and TRBJ2-5; TRBD2 is a possible D gene (5 bases). Trimming shortened V by 7 bases and J by 1 base, and 13 bases separated the two germline ends. The CDR3 totals 14 residues. The germline CDR1 and CDR2 sequences are MDHEN and SYDVKM. The DNA for the CDR3 is TGTGCCAGCACCGACAACGGGGTCCAAGAGACCCAGTACTTC. Its translation: CASTDNGVQETQYF.

J is TRBJ2-1 and V is TRBV15; D remains ambiguous. V lost 4 bases to trimming and J lost 0 bases, with 1 base between them. The CDR3 is made up of 12 amino acids. CDR1 is LNHNV and CDR2 is YYDKDF in the germline V gene (reference sequence). The chain's CDR3 is CATSNSYNEQFF. The CDR3 coding sequence is TGTGCCACCAGCAACTCCTACAATGAGCAGTTCTTC.

This clonotype was found many times. This chain links TRBV29-1 with TRBJ2-2, with a tentative D call TRBD1 (6 bases). V gave up 4 bases and J gave up 7 bases, with 16 bases separating them. This CDR3 is 14 amino acids long. Germline-derived CDR1 and CDR2 are SQVTM and ANQGSEA. As DNA, the CDR3 is TGCAGCGTTGCTCTGGGGGCGCCTTACGGGGAGCTGTTTTTT. Translating it yields CSVALGAPYGELFF.

The rearrangement joins TRBV12-3 or TRBV12-4 to TRBJ2-7; 8 nucleotides align to TRBD1. The CDR3 runs 14 residues. Unmatched junction bases numbered 7, after V lost 7 bases and J lost 2 bases. The DNA for the CDR3 is TGTGCCAGCACCCTGGGGACAGGAGCCTACGAGCAGTACTTC. It specifies CASTLGTGAYEQYF.

V is TRBV12-3 or TRBV12-4 and J is TRBJ2-2; 10 bases line up with TRBD2. Germline trimming cut 10 bases from V and 2 bases from J; bases unmatched to any gene: 16. The CDR3 length is 18 residues. CDR3 sequence: CAICYHYGLAENTGELFF. CDR3 bases: TGTGCCATCTGTTACCACTATGGACTAGCGGAAAACACCGGGGAGCTGTTTTTT.

This clonotype was observed at least ten times. The gene calls are TRBV4-3 and TRBJ2-1; D could derive from TRBD1 or TRBD2 (5 bases each). The germline V gene has CDR1 LGHNA and CDR2 YSLEER. Trimming took off 2 bases at V and 3 bases at J, with 20 bases between the two ends. CDR3 length equals 18 residues. CDR3 nucleotide sequence: TGCGCCAGCAGCCAAAAATCTACCGCCCGAGGGGACTACAATGAGCAGTTCTTC. Its translation: CASSQKSTARGDYNEQFF.